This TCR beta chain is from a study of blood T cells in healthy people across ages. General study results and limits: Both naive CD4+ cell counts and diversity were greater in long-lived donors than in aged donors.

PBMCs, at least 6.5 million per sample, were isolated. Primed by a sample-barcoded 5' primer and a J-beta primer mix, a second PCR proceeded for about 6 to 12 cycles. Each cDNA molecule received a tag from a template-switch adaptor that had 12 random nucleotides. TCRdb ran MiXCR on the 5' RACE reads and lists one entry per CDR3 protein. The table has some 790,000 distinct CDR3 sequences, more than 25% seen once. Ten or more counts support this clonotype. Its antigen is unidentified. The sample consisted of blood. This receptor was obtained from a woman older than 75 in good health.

The CDR3 here is CASSSDILYGYTF. CDR3 nucleotides: TGTGCCAGCAGCTCGGACATTTTATATGGCTACACCTTC. The chain carries TRBV7-9 and TRBJ1-2, with D possibly TRBD1 on 5 matching bases. There are 13 residues in the CDR3. Per the germline V gene, CDR1 is SEHNR and CDR2 is FQNEAQ (reference sequence). V was pared by 4 bases and J by 5 bases, with 11 bases between.